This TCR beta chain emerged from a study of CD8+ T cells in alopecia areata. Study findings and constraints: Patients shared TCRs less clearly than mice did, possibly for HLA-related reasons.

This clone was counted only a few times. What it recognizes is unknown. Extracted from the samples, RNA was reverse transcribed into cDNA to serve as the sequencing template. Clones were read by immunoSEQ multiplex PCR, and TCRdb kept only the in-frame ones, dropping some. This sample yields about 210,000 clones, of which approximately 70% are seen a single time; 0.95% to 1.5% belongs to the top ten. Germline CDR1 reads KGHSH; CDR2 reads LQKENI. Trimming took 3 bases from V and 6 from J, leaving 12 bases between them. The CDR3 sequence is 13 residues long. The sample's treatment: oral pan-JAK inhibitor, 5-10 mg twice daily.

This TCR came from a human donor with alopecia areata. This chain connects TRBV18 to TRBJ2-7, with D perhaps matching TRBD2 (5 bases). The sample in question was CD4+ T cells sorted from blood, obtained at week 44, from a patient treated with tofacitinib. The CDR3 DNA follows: TGTGCCAGCTCACCCCCTAGCCTCGGCGAGCAGTACTTC. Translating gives CASSPPSLGEQYF.